Sequencing of this TCR beta chain was carried out in a study of T cell changes during pregnancy in multiple sclerosis. Unmatched junction bases numbered 6, after V lost 4 bases and J lost 6 bases. The length of the CDR3 is 14 residues. From germline, CDR1 is SQVTM and CDR2 ANQGSEA. TCRdb's table, derived via immunoSEQ multiplex PCR, lists solely in-frame clones and lacks some. Among around 70,000 clones listed, approximately 90% were seen once. This receptor was obtained from a female donor in good health, enrolled as a control in a pregnancy study. Sample: peripheral blood, taken in the first trimester of pregnancy. The chain has TRBV29-1 and TRBJ2-1, with 10 nucleotides matching TRBD2. The DNA of the CDR3 is TGCAGCGTTGGGACTAGCGGCCGTGTCAATGAGCAGTTCTTC. It translates to CSVGTSGRVNEQFF.